The entry below describes one TCR beta chain. This sample stems from a study of blood T cell repertoires in COVID-19. Study-level background: Donors in the United States, Italy and Spain gave samples during acute or convalescent COVID-19. T cells, B-cell-depleted T cells, or PBMCs provided the cDNA or gDNA that served as material.

In the original workflow: Amplified reference gene primers provided the basis for estimating nucleated cell counts. The table came from immunoSEQ multiplex PCR; TCRdb's copy has only in-frame clones and leaves some out. D and trimming were read from the DNA, whereas the V and J calls and clone size are those reported in that table. The profile covers 90,000 to 110,000 clones, with 60% to 85% appearing a single time and approximately 4.3% taken by the ten largest. CDR3 length: 16 residues. Looked up from germline, CDR1 is SGHRS and CDR2 is YFSETQ. V gave up 2 bases and J gave up 4 bases; unmatched junction bases: 11.

The sequenced sample was peripheral blood. The TCR was taken from a human donor in a cohort sampled during active or convalescent COVID-19. This rearrangement joins TRBV5-1 to TRBJ2-7, with TRBD2 matching over 8 bases. The CDR3, as DNA: TGCGCCAGCAGCTTCACGGGACTAGTTCCATCTTACGAGCAGTACTTC. This encodes CASSFTGLVPSYEQYF.